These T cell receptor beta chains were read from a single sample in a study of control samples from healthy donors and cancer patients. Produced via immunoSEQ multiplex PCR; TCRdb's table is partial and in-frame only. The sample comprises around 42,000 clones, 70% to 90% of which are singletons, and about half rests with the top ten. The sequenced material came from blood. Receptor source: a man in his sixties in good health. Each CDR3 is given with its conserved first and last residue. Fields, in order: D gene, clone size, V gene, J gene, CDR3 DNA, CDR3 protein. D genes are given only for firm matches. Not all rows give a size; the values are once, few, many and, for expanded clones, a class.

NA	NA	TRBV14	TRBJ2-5	TGTGCCAGCAGCCTACTAGTAACCCAAGAGACCCAGTACTTC	CASSLLVTQETQYF
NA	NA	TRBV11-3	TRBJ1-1	TGTGCCAGCAGCTTTTCTAGGGACACTGAAGCTTTCTTT	CASSFSRDTEAFF
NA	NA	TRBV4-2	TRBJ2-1	TGTGCCAGCAGCCAAGACGCGCCCGGATACAATGAGCAGTTCTTC	CASSQDAPGYNEQFF
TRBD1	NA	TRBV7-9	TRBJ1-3	TGTGCCAGCAGCTACAGGGGCCCCTCTGGAAACACCATATATTTT	CASSYRGPSGNTIYF
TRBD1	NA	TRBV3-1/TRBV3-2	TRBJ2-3	TGTGCCAGCAGCCGGACAGGGGGCAGCACAGATACGCAGTATTTT	CASSRTGGSTDTQYF
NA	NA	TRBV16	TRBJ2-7	TGTGCCAGCAGCCATCCTACTCAGCGTCCCTACGAGCAGTACTTC	CASSHPTQRPYEQYF
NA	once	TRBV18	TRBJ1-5	TGTGCCAGCTCTGAGAGGGGCAATCAGCCCCAGCATTTT	CASSERGNQPQHF
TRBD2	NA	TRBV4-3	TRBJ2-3	TGCGCCAGCAGCCAAGATCGATTTGCGCCTAGCGGGTCAGATACGCAGTATTTT	CASSQDRFAPSGSDTQYF
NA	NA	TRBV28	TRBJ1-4	TGTGCCAGCAGCGGGAGGGGCATGGGCCCAACTAATGAAAAACTGTTTTTT	CASSGRGMGPTNEKLFF
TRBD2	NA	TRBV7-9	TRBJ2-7	TGTGCCAGCAGCTTCCTGGGGACTACCTACGAGCAGTACTTC	CASSFLGTTYEQYF
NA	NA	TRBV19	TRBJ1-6	TGTGCCAGTAGTACCAGGGGTAAAGGATCACCCCTCCACTTT	CASSTRGKGSPLHF
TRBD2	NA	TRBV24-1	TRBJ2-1	TGTGCCACCAGTGGGGACTACGGCAATGAGCAGTTCTTC	CATSGDYGNEQFF
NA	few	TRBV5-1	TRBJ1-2	TGCGCCAGCAGCCTAGACTTGGGTAACTATGGCTACACCTTC	CASSLDLGNYGYTF
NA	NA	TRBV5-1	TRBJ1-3	TGCGCCAGCAGCTTGGCGATTGCGGGGGAGCGAAACACCATATATTTT	CASSLAIAGERNTIYF
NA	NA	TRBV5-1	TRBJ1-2	TGCGCCAGCAGCCCCTCGGGGGGGGCCGACTATGGCTACACCTTC	CASSPSGGADYGYTF
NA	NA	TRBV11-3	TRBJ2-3	TGTGCCAGCAGCTTAGGACAGCATACGCAGTATTTT	CASSLGQHTQYF